A single TCR beta chain is shown here with its context. The entry originates in a study of blood T cell repertoires in COVID-19. Per the original data handling: From reference gene primer amplification, estimates of nucleated cell counts were derived. TCRdb's table, derived via immunoSEQ multiplex PCR, lists solely in-frame clones and lacks some. The DNA gave D and trimming, while V, J and clone size come from that table. The data hold around 130,000 clones, with more than 85% observed a single time. Germline assignment: CDR1 DFQATT and CDR2 SNEGSKA (reference sequence). CDR3 size: 11 residues. V lost 6 bases and J lost 8; bases outside the gene matches: 4.

The sequence came from a man aged 50 or older with active or convalescent COVID-19. The source material was peripheral blood. V gene TRBV20-1 combines with J gene TRBJ2-1, with TRBD2 matching 7 bases. CDR3 region: CSALGGDEQFF. The DNA of the CDR3 is TGCAGTGCCCTGGGGGGGGATGAGCAGTTCTTC.